This entry lists 12 T cell receptor beta chains sequenced from one sample in a study of shared clonotypes between healthy human individuals. Clones were sequenced by immunoSEQ multiplex PCR, and TCRdb holds only the in-frame ones, with some missing. The table shows hundreds of thousands of clones, with approximately 96% occurring only once. CD45RO-negative, CCR7-selected cells formed the naive CD8 fraction, which excluded terminally differentiated effector memory CD45RA+ cells. The sequencing sample was made of naive CD8+ T cells sorted from blood. All receptors derive from a woman younger than 45 in good health.

On this clone: This same CDR3 is encoded by further DNA sequences in the sample. This chain links TRBV27 with TRBJ1-1; D is undetermined. There are 13 residues in the CDR3. Germline assignment: CDR1 MNHEY and CDR2 SMNVEV (reference sequence). The germline V and J ends were trimmed by 0 bases and 1 base, with 3 bases remaining between them. The CDR3 region has the DNA TGTGCCAGCAGTTTATCCGCGAACACTGAAGCTTTCTTT. This translates into CASSLSANTEAFF.

Worth noting for this clone: This specimen includes other DNA sequences encoding the same CDR3. The chain carries TRBV27 and TRBJ2-1; tentative D call: TRBD1 (5 bases). V lost 4 bases and J lost 9, with 10 bases in between. The CDR3 extends over 12 amino acids. Looked up from germline, CDR1 is MNHEY and CDR2 is SMNVEV (reference sequence). The CDR3 sequence is CASSSRGGEQFF. The CDR3 DNA reads TGTGCCAGCAGTTCTAGGGGTGGTGAGCAGTTCTTC.

This chain connects TRBV11-2 to TRBJ2-5, with 7 bases lining up with TRBD2. The CDR3 runs 15 residues. With V trimmed by 1 base and J by 1 base, 3 bases remained unmatched. The germline V gene encodes CDR1 SGHAT and CDR2 FQNNGV. The DNA of the CDR3 is TGTGCCAGCAGCTTAGTAGGACTAGTCCAAGAGACCCAGTACTTC. Protein sequence: CASSLVGLVQETQYF.

The J gene is TRBJ1-2, the V gene TRBV19; D call uncertain. The CDR3 length is 12 residues. The germline V gene encodes CDR1 LNHDA and CDR2 SQIVND (reference sequence). Deletions cut 9 bases from V and 3 bases from J, with 11 bases between. The CDR3 protein is CASDSGYYGYTF. The CDR3 DNA reads as TGTGCCAGCGACTCGGGGTACTATGGCTACACCTTC.

V is TRBV5-1 and J is TRBJ2-7; perhaps D is TRBD1 or TRBD2 (5 bases each). V was clipped by 4 bases and J by 4 bases, with 18 bases between them. CDR1 and CDR2 from the germline V gene are SGHRS and YFSETQ. CDR3 length: 15 amino acids. In DNA form, the CDR3 reads TGCGCCAGCAGCACAACCGGGACCCCCACTTACGAGCAGTACTTC. It codes for CASSTTGTPTYEQYF.

V gene TRBV6-1 combines with J gene TRBJ2-1; D possibly corresponds to TRBD2 (6 bases). V was shortened by 2 bases and J by 8 bases, with 25 bases between the two germline ends. This CDR3 region has 18 residues. CDR1 and CDR2 from the germline V gene are MNHNS and SASEGT. The CDR3 here is CASSEYVLVSGEDHEQFF. CDR3 bases: TGTGCCAGCAGTGAATATGTTTTGGTCTCGGGAGAGGACCATGAGCAGTTCTTC.

This clone was found once. The CDR3, as DNA: TGTGCCAGCAGTTACTCTGGGGAGTACTACGAGCAGTACTTC. Its translation: CASSYSGEYYEQYF. The chain combines TRBV6-6 with TRBJ2-7, with D possibly matching TRBD2 (5 bases). The V end was cut by 0 bases, the J end by 3 bases, with 9 bases between. CDR1 and CDR2 (germline): MNHNY, SVGAGI (reference sequence). This CDR3 comprises 14 residues.

The CDR3 reads CASSVEDSGANVLTF. CDR3 sequence (DNA): TGCGCCAGCAGTGTGGAAGACTCTGGGGCCAACGTCCTGACTTTC. The V gene is TRBV10-2, the J gene TRBJ2-6; D call uncertain. The CDR3 totals 15 residues. Deletions cut 4 bases from V and 0 bases from J, with 7 bases between. Germline V lookup: CDR1 WSHSY, CDR2 SAAADI.

The CDR3 nucleotides are TGCACCGGGAAAAGGGGCAATGAGCAGTTCTTC. Translation gives CTGKRGNEQFF. This chain uses TRBV20-1 with TRBJ2-1; either TRBD1 or TRBD2 may fit D (5 bases each). This CDR3 region has 11 residues. CDR1 DFQATT and CDR2 SNEGSKA come from the germline V gene (reference sequence).

The chain recombines TRBV27 with TRBJ2-1; D not certain. Per germline, CDR1 MNHEY and CDR2 SMNVEV (reference sequence). CDR3 length: 13 residues. Trimming removed 4 bases from V and 5 bases from J, with 9 bases in between. In DNA form, the CDR3 reads TGTGCCAGCAGTTACACGATGAACAATGAGCAGTTCTTC. Its protein is CASSYTMNNEQFF.

The J gene is TRBJ2-2, the V gene TRBV27; the D gene could be TRBD1 or TRBD2 (6 bases each). V gave up 7 bases and J gave up 9 bases, with 18 bases separating them. The CDR3 contains 14 residues. The germline V gene has CDR1 MNHEY and CDR2 SMNVEV (reference sequence). The CDR3 DNA is TGTGCCAGCACCCTAGGGGGGACCTCCAGGGAGCTGTTTTTT. Its translation: CASTLGGTSRELFF.

The rearrangement joins TRBV5-1 to TRBJ2-2, with TRBD2 matching over 9 bases. V shed 2 bases, J shed 4 bases, and the junction held 18 bases outside the gene matches. Germline CDR1 SGHRS, CDR2 YFSETQ. The CDR3 covers 20 residues. As DNA, the CDR3 is TGCGCCAGCAGCTTCAACCCCCGGGGCTGGGAAGCGGGGGGCACCGGGGAGCTGTTTTTT. Its protein product is CASSFNPRGWEAGGTGELFF.